The clone carrying this T cell receptor beta chain was seen repeatedly, ten times or more. Germline loops: CDR1 PRHDT, CDR2 FYEKMQ (reference sequence). V lost 2 bases to trimming and J lost 2 bases, with 12 bases between them. The CDR3 has 15 amino acids. What was amplified from RNA transcripts were TCR beta CDR3 regions. TCR CDR3 regions were first amplified by RT-PCR with HTBI primers. Via MiXCR, TCRdb re-called the multiplex PCR reads, giving one row per CDR3 protein. The profile shows almost 600,000 distinct CDR3 sequences, around 42% of them singletons. The data were obtained in a study of T cells in Graves' hyperthyroidism and ophthalmopathy.

This receptor was taken from a woman between 18 and 29 years old with Graves' hyperthyroidism. The specimen was peripheral blood or thyroid tissue (not recorded which). The chain employs TRBV13 and TRBJ1-1, with D possibly TRBD1 on 5 matching bases. For the CDR3, the DNA is TGTGCCAGCAGCTTATACTGGACATCAAACACTGAAGCTTTCTTT. As protein: CASSLYWTSNTEAFF. Filled out from reference TRBV13 and TRBJ1-1, the complete variable domain reads AAGVIQSPRHLIKEKRETATLKCYPIPRHDTVYWYQQGPGQDPQFLISFYEKMQSDKGSIPDRFSAQQFSDYHSELNMSSLELGDSALYFCASSLYWTSNTEAFFGQGTRLTVV.